This entry concerns a single T cell receptor (beta chain). No antigen is known for it. The sample is drawn from a study of T-cell memory formation after mild COVID-19. The overall study: Across donors, TCR clusters were largely donor specific. Study results and caveats: Clones which contracted sat mainly in CM and EM if CD4+, and in EMRA if CD8+. Detection of some responders pre-infection suggested pre-existing cross-reactive memory T cells participated.

TCRdb reanalysed the 5' RACE reads using MiXCR and keeps one entry per CDR3 protein. The sample has 400,000 or so distinct CDR3 sequences; around 19% are singletons. CDR3 length: 16 residues. Germline V gene lookup returns CDR1 LGHNA and CDR2 YNFKEQ. With 1 base clipped from V and 3 bases from J, the junction kept 5 bases outside the gene matches. The chain combines TRBV4-2 with TRBJ2-7; 11 positions agree with TRBD2. Sample: PBMCs or a T cell subset sorted from them (not recorded which). The sequence came from an adult woman who had mild COVID-19 (a few samples of this study predate the infection). Cell type and time point are not known. Written as DNA, the CDR3 is TGTGCCAGCAGCCAAGGGAGGGGACTAGCGGACTACGAGCAGTACTTC. Encoded protein: CASSQGRGLADYEQYF.